One sample yielded the 11 T cell receptor beta chains listed below, sequenced in a study of T cells after posttransplantation cyclophosphamide. Clones were sequenced by immunoSEQ multiplex PCR, and TCRdb holds only the in-frame ones, with some missing. The sample has fewer than 45,000 clones; over 75% are singletons. Cyclophosphamide on days +3 and +4 followed busulfan-fludarabine conditioning and a marrow graft. Sequences were derived from CD4+ T cells sorted from blood, sampled around 2,000 days after a stem cell transplant with posttransplant cyclophosphamide. These receptors were collected from a female patient in her thirties or forties who received an allogeneic stem cell transplant from a related donor, was CMV-positive, and had no GVHD. Some of the T cells might come from the graft donor.

J is TRBJ1-1 and V is TRBV11-3; no clear D. Trimming took 0 bases from V and 6 from J, leaving 17 bases between them. The CDR3 length is 16 residues. The germline CDR1 and CDR2 sequences are SGHNT and YENEEA. The CDR3 DNA reads as TGTGCCAGCAGCTTAGATTCTGCCCACAGTCTTTCTGAAGCTTTCTTT. It specifies CASSLDSAHSLSEAFF.

The chain couples TRBV29-1 to TRBJ2-2, with D possibly being TRBD1 (5 bases). With 4 bases removed from V and 2 bases from J, the gap between germline ends came to 11 bases. The CDR3 consists of 14 residues. Germline CDR1 and CDR2: SQVTM and ANQGSEA. Here the CDR3 DNA reads TGCAGCGTTGGCATGGGGCTAAACACCGGGGAGCTGTTTTTT. This translates into CSVGMGLNTGELFF.

The V call is TRBV14, the J call TRBJ1-4, with 8 bases identical to TRBD1. Germline lookup yields CDR1 SGHDN and CDR2 FVKESK. J lost 2 bases, V lost 4 bases, and 3 bases had no gene match. CDR3 size: 15 residues. CDR3 coding DNA: TGTGCCAGCAGCCCCAGACAGGGGACTAATGAAAAACTGTTTTTT. As protein: CASSPRQGTNEKLFF.

The genes are TRBV7-2 and TRBJ1-2; 8 bases match TRBD1. This CDR3 is built from 15 residues. V was clipped by 0 bases and J by 6 bases; unmatched bases: 6. Germline CDR1 is SGHTA and CDR2 is FQGNSA. CDR3 sequence reads: CASSLASGGVDGYTF. CDR3 DNA sequence: TGTGCCAGCAGCTTAGCGTCAGGGGGCGTGGATGGCTACACCTTC.

This chain uses TRBV5-1 with TRBJ2-4, with 7 positions matching TRBD1. Trimming removed 4 bases from V and 7 bases from J; junction bases left unmatched: 11. This CDR3 has 15 residues. CDR1 SGHRS and CDR2 YFSETQ come from the germline V gene. The CDR3 DNA follows: TGCGCCAGCAGCCCTGACCCCGGGACAGCGAACATTCAGTACTTC. As protein: CASSPDPGTANIQYF.

The CDR3 DNA is TGTGCCAGCAGCCTCAGGGGGCATAGTAACACCATATATTTT. This encodes CASSLRGHSNTIYF. V usage is TRBV7-2 and J usage is TRBJ1-3; 8 positions agree with TRBD1. With 5 bases clipped from V and 7 bases from J, the junction kept 7 bases outside the gene matches. In germline, CDR1 is SGHTA, CDR2 FQGNSA. This CDR3 region has 14 residues.

The chain uses TRBV11-2 and TRBJ1-6, with 10 bases fitting TRBD1. The CDR3 spans 15 residues. Per germline, CDR1 SGHAT and CDR2 FQNNGV. V lost 3 bases and J lost 8; bases outside the gene matches: 4. CDR3 residues: CASSLMTGGDSPLHF. The CDR3 nucleotides are TGTGCCAGCAGCTTGATGACAGGGGGCGATTCACCCCTCCACTTT.

J is TRBJ2-2 and V is TRBV5-1; 15 positions match TRBD2. The CDR3 spans 21 residues. CDR1 is SGHRS, CDR2 YFSETQ, per germline. Germline trimming cut 0 bases from V and 0 bases from J; bases unmatched to any gene: 9. DNA of the CDR3: TGCGCCAGCAGCTTGGATTTAGTGGGACTAGCGGGGGGCGCGAACACCGGGGAGCTGTTTTTT. This codes for CASSLDLVGLAGGANTGELFF.

The chain's CDR3 is CASSSTGTGGTEAFF. In nucleotides, the CDR3 is TGTGCCAGCAGCTCAACCGGGACAGGGGGCACTGAAGCTTTCTTT. The rearrangement uses TRBV11-2 and TRBJ1-1; 11 positions match TRBD1. CDR1 and CDR2 (germline): SGHAT, FQNNGV. Trimming removed 4 bases from V and 4 bases from J; junction bases left unmatched: 5. This CDR3 has 15 residues.

This clone came up a few times. The chain joins TRBV6-1 to TRBJ1-6, with D perhaps matching TRBD1 (6 bases). This CDR3 has 14 amino acids. CDR1 is MNHNS, CDR2 SASEGT, per germline. Trimming removed 8 bases from V and 5 bases from J, with 13 bases in between. Here the CDR3 reads CASGDRQHNSPLHF. The CDR3 DNA reads as TGTGCCAGCGGCGACAGGCAACATAATTCACCCCTCCACTTT.

This CDR3 is CASRFDSVYGYTF. In DNA, the CDR3 is TGTGCCAGTAGATTTGACAGTGTCTATGGCTACACCTTC. The rearrangement links TRBV19 to TRBJ1-2; TRBD1 might be the D (5 bases). There are 13 residues in the CDR3. V was trimmed by 6 bases and J by 4 bases, leaving 12 bases between them. Germline assignment: CDR1 LNHDA and CDR2 SQIVND (reference sequence). The full variable domain, completed using reference TRBV19 and TRBJ1-2, is DGGITQSPKYLFRKEGQNVTLSCEQNLNHDAMYWYRQDPGQGLRLIYYSQIVNDFQKGDIAEGYSVSREKKESFPLTVTSAQKNPTAFYLCASRFDSVYGYTFGSGTRLTVV.